A single sample is the source of the 26 T cell receptor beta chains below, sequenced in a study of beta chain features in type 1 diabetes. The study's findings and limits: Among all four CD4+ subsets, Type 1 diabetes patients had TCRB CDR3s that were moderately but significantly shorter.

Expressed TCRB transcripts were sequenced after all isolated RNA was converted to cDNA. Profiling relied on immunoSEQ multiplex PCR, and the TCRdb table lists in-frame clones only, not all of them. Seen here are roughly 150,000 clones, 6.5% to 10% observed once, and the top ten hold over 0.45%. These receptors' antigens are unknown. Specimen: central memory CD4+ T cells from blood. The receptors here all came from a woman in her late teens or twenties with type 1 diabetes.

The chain has TRBV6-1 and TRBJ2-3, with D perhaps TRBD2 (6 bases). Germline V gene lookup returns CDR1 MNHNS and CDR2 SASEGT. V dropped 5 bases and J dropped 1 base, with 13 bases sitting between them. The CDR3 runs to 15 residues. CDR3 DNA sequence: TGTGCCAGCAGTTCCCGGGAGACGGGCACAGATACGCAGTATTTT. Translation: CASSSRETGTDTQYF.

The CDR3 region has the DNA TGTGCCTGGAGCTTAGGGGAACACCGCACCGGCAATCAGCCCCAGCATTTT. Translated, it gives CAWSLGEHRTGNQPQHF. The gene calls are TRBV30 and TRBJ1-5, with D possibly being TRBD1 (5 bases). The V gene's germline CDR1 is GTSNPN and CDR2 SVGIG (reference sequence). This CDR3 contains 17 residues. V was clipped by 3 bases and J by 2 bases, with 20 bases between them.

This chain connects TRBV7-2 to TRBJ2-1, with TRBD1 identical over 7 bases. This CDR3 is 15 amino acids long. Germline loops: CDR1 SGHTA, CDR2 FQGNSA. Trimming cost V 2 bases and J 2 bases; bases outside gene matches: 3. This chain's CDR3 is CASSLTGTAYNEQFF. The CDR3 nucleotides are TGTGCCAGCAGCTTAACCGGGACAGCCTACAATGAGCAGTTCTTC.

The V call is TRBV5-1, the J call TRBJ2-5; 7 nucleotides match TRBD1. This CDR3 has 15 amino acids. V lost 0 bases, J lost 4 bases, and 6 bases stayed unmatched. In germline, CDR1 is SGHRS, CDR2 YFSETQ. The chain's CDR3 is CASSLGQGFGETQYF. Written as DNA, the CDR3 is TGCGCCAGCAGCTTGGGACAGGGTTTTGGAGAGACCCAGTACTTC.

The chain is built from TRBV7-2 and TRBJ2-3; D is unresolved. The ends were cut back, 2 bases at V and 2 bases at J, with 11 bases in the middle. The CDR3 runs 15 residues. Per germline, CDR1 SGHTA and CDR2 FQGNSA. In nucleotides, the CDR3 is TGTGCCAGCAGCTTACAATACTTAAACACAGATACGCAGTATTTT. As protein: CASSLQYLNTDTQYF.

This chain links TRBV28 with TRBJ2-1; 8 bases fit TRBD2. Trimming cost V 6 bases and J 9 bases; bases outside gene matches: 13. In germline, CDR1 is MDHEN, CDR2 SYDVKM. The CDR3 runs to 15 residues. CDR3 DNA: TGTGCCAGCAGGCCTACTAGCGGACTATGGGGTGAGCAGTTCTTC. Translated: CASRPTSGLWGEQFF.

The chain links TRBV5-1 to TRBJ2-5, with 7 bases identical to TRBD1. V shed 4 bases, J shed 2 bases, and the junction held 8 bases outside the gene matches. The germline V gene has CDR1 SGHRS and CDR2 YFSETQ. The CDR3 has 15 amino acids. The CDR3 loop reads CASSISGTEQETQYF. CDR3 bases: TGCGCCAGCAGCATTTCCGGGACAGAACAAGAGACCCAGTACTTC.

This chain joins TRBV6-5 and TRBJ2-5; the D gene is possibly TRBD1 (6 bases). With 2 bases removed from V and 1 base from J, the gap between germline ends came to 14 bases. CDR1 is MNHEY and CDR2 is SVGAGI in the germline V gene. This CDR3 comprises 16 residues. This chain's CDR3 is CASSYLRGHSQETQYF. The CDR3 region has the DNA TGTGCCAGCAGTTACCTCAGGGGACACAGCCAAGAGACCCAGTACTTC.

The chain has TRBV7-2 and TRBJ1-2, with TRBD1 matching over 7 bases. Per the germline V gene, CDR1 is SGHTA and CDR2 is FQGNSA. V lost 1 base to trimming and J lost 4 bases; unmatched junction nucleotides: 6. CDR3 length: 15 amino acids. CDR3 region: CASSLDGTGAYGYTF. Written as DNA, the CDR3 is TGTGCCAGCAGCTTAGATGGTACAGGGGCCTATGGCTACACCTTC.

V is TRBV5-1 and J is TRBJ2-1, with TRBD2 matching over 11 bases. J lost 2 bases, V lost 7 bases, and 5 bases had no gene match. The CDR3 sequence is 15 residues long. CDR1 is SGHRS and CDR2 is YFSETQ in the germline V gene. The CDR3 nucleotides are TGCGCCAGCTCCCTAGCGGGGGGTACCTACAATGAGCAGTTCTTC. It yields the protein CASSLAGGTYNEQFF.

This clone was seen more than once but under ten times. V gene TRBV30 combines with J gene TRBJ2-5; TRBD1 is a possible D gene (7 bases). The CDR3 is 12 residues long. Germline loops: CDR1 GTSNPN, CDR2 SVGIG (reference sequence). V dropped 4 bases and J dropped 5 bases, with 11 bases sitting between them. The CDR3 DNA follows: TGTGCCTGGACCCCAGGGGGGGAGACCCAGTACTTC. Translating gives CAWTPGGETQYF.

This chain joins TRBV19 and TRBJ1-1, with D possibly matching TRBD1 (5 bases). Germline V gene sequence: CDR1 LNHDA, CDR2 SQIVND (reference sequence). V lost 4 bases to trimming and J lost 1 base, with 25 bases between them. CDR3 size: 19 residues. This CDR3 is CASSTRQDTAGRRNTEAFF. CDR3 nucleotides: TGTGCCAGTAGTACCCGGCAGGACACAGCGGGGAGAAGGAACACTGAAGCTTTCTTT.

The V gene is TRBV15, the J gene TRBJ1-6, with D unclear. The CDR3 is 15 amino acids. Trimming stripped 5 bases from V and 11 bases from J, with 19 bases between. CDR1 is LNHNV, CDR2 YYDKDF, per germline (reference sequence). The CDR3 bases are TGTGCCACCAGCGTACATGGTCCTTTGATTACACCCCTCCACTTT. This encodes CATSVHGPLITPLHF. The complete variable domain, with remaining parts taken from reference TRBV15 and TRBJ1-6, reads DAMVIQNPRYQVTQFGKPVTLSCSQTLNHNVMYWYQQKSSQAPKLLFHYYDKDFNNEADTPDNFQSRRPNTSFCFLDIRSPGLGDTAMYLCATSVHGPLITPLHFGNGTRLTVT.

The gene calls are TRBV10-3 and TRBJ2-7; D is perhaps TRBD2 (6 bases). Germline V lookup: CDR1 ENHRY, CDR2 SYGVKD. CDR3 length: 12 residues. The V and J ends lost 10 bases and 0 bases respectively, with 10 bases between them. CDR3 sequence: CATGTPSYEQYF. DNA of the CDR3: TGTGCCACCGGGACTCCCTCCTACGAGCAGTACTTC.

A few counts support this clone. This chain uses TRBV28 with TRBJ2-3, with 7 bases that match TRBD2. In germline, CDR1 is MDHEN, CDR2 SYDVKM. J lost 1 base, V lost 5 bases, and 9 bases had no gene match. The CDR3 length is 16 residues. The CDR3 sequence is CASSTPGEGRTDTQYF. The CDR3 DNA reads TGTGCCAGCAGTACTCCGGGGGAGGGACGCACAGATACGCAGTATTTT.

This CDR3 reads CASSEQGTDTQYF. The CDR3 nucleotides are TGTGCCAGCAGTGAACAGGGCACAGATACGCAGTATTTT. This chain connects TRBV6-4 to TRBJ2-3; possible D gene TRBD1, 5 bases. Germline CDR1 and CDR2: MRHNA and SNTAGT. The CDR3 extends over 13 amino acids. V lost 3 bases, J lost 1 base, and 5 bases lay in between.

This clone showed up just a few times. This chain uses TRBV30 with TRBJ2-7; 8 nucleotides line up with TRBD2. The CDR3 has 13 amino acids. CDR1 is GTSNPN and CDR2 is SVGIG in the germline V gene (reference sequence). The trim removed 8 bases at V and 3 bases at J, leaving 9 bases unmatched. The chain's CDR3 is CAAERETLYEQYF. The DNA of the CDR3 is TGTGCCGCTGAGCGGGAGACCCTCTACGAGCAGTACTTC.

The chain has TRBV25-1 and TRBJ1-4, with D perhaps matching TRBD1 (5 bases). The germline gives CDR1 MGHDK, CDR2 SYGVNS. Trimming stripped 7 bases from V and 6 bases from J, with 9 bases between. The CDR3 is 12 amino acids. The CDR3 bases are TGTGCCAGCATGGTAGGGGATGAAAAACTGTTTTTT. Protein: CASMVGDEKLFF.

The V and J genes are TRBV19 and TRBJ2-3, with 7 bases that match TRBD2. Germline-derived CDR1 and CDR2 are LNHDA and SQIVND (reference sequence). The CDR3 is made up of 16 amino acids. V shed 6 bases and J 1 base; nucleotides not matched to a gene: 10. CDR3 sequence: CASSMGLPSGTDTQYF. CDR3 DNA sequence: TGTGCCAGTAGCATGGGACTACCTTCCGGCACAGATACGCAGTATTTT.

The chain is built from TRBV6-5 and TRBJ2-1; TRBD1 aligns across 9 bases. The CDR3 consists of 15 residues. V was pared by 8 bases and J by 3 bases, with 8 bases of the junction left unmatched. Germline assignment: CDR1 MNHEY and CDR2 SVGAGI. Here the CDR3 reads CASQPDRGSYNEQFF. The CDR3 DNA is TGTGCCAGCCAGCCGGACAGGGGAAGCTACAATGAGCAGTTCTTC.

This rearrangement joins TRBV18 to TRBJ1-1, with 7 bases that match TRBD1. There are 16 residues in the CDR3. Trimming cost V 3 bases and J 5 bases; bases outside gene matches: 12. The germline CDR1 and CDR2 sequences are KGHSH and LQKENI. This CDR3 reads CASSPLVNRGGTEAFF. The CDR3 nucleotides are TGTGCCAGCTCACCTCTCGTCAACAGGGGTGGGACTGAAGCTTTCTTT.

This clone was seen only a few times. The chain is built from TRBV27 and TRBJ1-1; D is possibly TRBD1 (5 bases). V was cut by 10 bases and J by 1 base, with 10 bases left in between. Germline V CDR1 and CDR2: MNHEY, SMNVEV (reference sequence). The CDR3 covers 12 residues. The CDR3 region is CATWGGNTEAFF. CDR3 nucleotides: TGTGCCACCTGGGGCGGGAACACTGAAGCTTTCTTT.

This clone has more than one count but fewer than ten. CDR3 residues: CASSSSRDRLGNEQFF. The CDR3, as DNA: TGTGCCAGCAGTTCATCAAGGGACAGACTAGGCAATGAGCAGTTCTTC. The chain has TRBV28 and TRBJ2-1; TRBD1 is a possible D gene (7 bases). Germline V gives CDR1 MDHEN, CDR2 SYDVKM. This CDR3 has 16 amino acids. The V end lost 4 bases, the J end lost 6 bases, and 19 bases lay between the germline ends. The entire variable domain, with the rest obtained from reference TRBV28 and TRBJ2-1, is as follows: DVKVTQSSRYLVKRTGEKVFLECVQDMDHENMFWYRQDPGLGLRLIYFSYDVKMKEKGDIPEGYSVSREKKERFSLILESASTNQTSMYLCASSSSRDRLGNEQFFGPGTRLTVL.

The chain is built from TRBV7-9 and TRBJ2-1, with a tentative D call TRBD1 (6 bases). CDR1 is SEHNR, CDR2 FQNEAQ, per germline (reference sequence). V lost 5 bases and J 6 bases, leaving 17 bases between the germline ends. This CDR3 comprises 15 residues. The CDR3 nucleotides are TGTGCCAGCAGCGTCCGGGACACGGCAATCAATGAGCAGTTCTTC. The encoded protein is CASSVRDTAINEQFF.

This clone was seen only a few times. The V gene is TRBV18, the J gene TRBJ2-5; 14 bases fit TRBD2. The CDR3 extends over 18 amino acids. Looked up from germline, CDR1 is KGHSH and CDR2 is LQKENI. After removal of 4 bases from V and 1 base from J, the junction contained 8 bases not matched to a gene. The CDR3 DNA follows: TGTGCCAGCTCACGCGGGACTAGCGGGGGTACGATCCAAGAGACCCAGTACTTC. It encodes CASSRGTSGGTIQETQYF.

This clone was recorded at least ten times. The chain employs TRBV28 and TRBJ2-7, with D hard to call. The V gene's germline CDR1 is MDHEN and CDR2 SYDVKM. V dropped 4 bases and J dropped 5 bases, with 9 bases sitting between them. The CDR3 covers 12 residues. For the CDR3, the DNA is TGTGCCAGCAGTTCCTCCCTTAACGAGCAGTACTTC. Translating gives CASSSSLNEQYF.